Shown below are 27 T cell receptor beta chains from a single sample sequenced in a study of cytomegalovirus exposure and HLA in healthy donors. This PCR relied on a set of 60 Vbeta primers and 13 Jbeta primers. Some clones are missing from TCRdb's copy, which holds only in-frame ones; the method was immunoSEQ multiplex PCR. The sample consists of some 130,000 clones, 65% to 85% of them appearing once. The sequenced sample consisted of PBMCs. These receptor sequences come from a man younger than 35 in good health and CMV-seronegative.

V gene TRBV7-9 combines with J gene TRBJ1-6; no reliable D call. V was trimmed by 2 bases and J by 7 bases, leaving 9 bases between them. The CDR3 length is 14 residues. Germline V gene data show CDR1 as SEHNR and CDR2 as FQNEAQ (reference sequence). CDR3 region: CASSLPSPNSPLHF. As DNA, the CDR3 is TGTGCCAGCAGCTTACCCTCCCCCAATTCACCCCTCCACTTT.

This clone has only one observation. The chain couples TRBV2 to TRBJ1-6; 11 bases are a match to TRBD1. The V gene end was trimmed by 6 bases and the J gene end by 0 bases; junction bases not matched to a gene: 4. The CDR3 runs to 17 residues. CDR1 and CDR2 (germline): SNHLY, FYNNEI. CDR3 in amino acids: CASRDGTGGSYNSPLHF. The CDR3 nucleotides read TGTGCCAGCAGGGACGGGACAGGGGGCTCCTATAATTCACCCCTCCACTTT.

This chain connects TRBV4-2 to TRBJ1-2, with a weak D call TRBD1 (6 bases). Germline CDR1 is LGHNA and CDR2 is YNFKEQ. The CDR3 totals 17 residues. V was pared by 4 bases and J by 3 bases, with 21 bases between. The CDR3 DNA sequence: TGTGCCAGCAGCCCAACCCACGGACAGTCAGGATACTATGGCTACACCTTC. Its protein is CASSPTHGQSGYYGYTF.

This clone was observed a handful of times. DNA for the CDR3: TGTGCCAGCAGCTTGGGGGACAGGGTATTCAACACTGAAGCTTTCTTT. It yields the protein CASSLGDRVFNTEAFF. The chain links TRBV5-6 to TRBJ1-1; 9 bases map to TRBD1. The trim removed 0 bases at V and 2 bases at J, leaving 5 bases unmatched. Germline CDR1 SGHDT, CDR2 YYEEEE. The CDR3 is 16 amino acids.

Here the CDR3 reads CASRYRGRTIRWKGTEAFF. In DNA form, the CDR3 reads TGTGCCAGCAGATACAGGGGGCGTACGATAAGGTGGAAGGGGACTGAAGCTTTCTTT. The V gene is TRBV7-8, the J gene TRBJ1-1, with 9 bases lining up with TRBD1. From germline, CDR1 is SGHVS and CDR2 FQNEAQ. The CDR3 extends over 19 amino acids. V was clipped by 6 bases and J by 5 bases; unmatched bases: 22.

The rearrangement links TRBV4-1 to TRBJ2-4, with 9 bases aligning to TRBD1. The trim removed 3 bases at V and 8 bases at J, leaving 11 bases unmatched. CDR1 is MGHRA and CDR2 is YSYEKL in the germline V gene. The CDR3 is made up of 16 amino acids. This chain's CDR3 is CASSHPFGTGWDIQYF. CDR3 DNA sequence: TGCGCCAGCAGCCATCCATTTGGGACAGGGTGGGACATTCAGTACTTC.

The chain joins TRBV2 to TRBJ1-2, with 9 bases fitting TRBD1. V gave up 6 bases and J gave up 4 bases; unmatched junction bases: 12. This CDR3 has 16 residues. The germline V gene encodes CDR1 SNHLY and CDR2 FYNNEI. The CDR3 spells CASRELQGAVVYGYTF. The CDR3 DNA is TGTGCCAGCAGGGAATTACAGGGGGCCGTTGTCTATGGCTACACCTTC. Together with reference TRBV2 and TRBJ1-2, the CDR3 gives the full variable domain: EPEVTQTPSHQVTQMGQEVILRCVPISNHLYFYWYRQILGQKVEFLVSFYNNEISEKSEIFDDQFSVERPDGSNFTLKIRSTKLEDSAMYFCASRELQGAVVYGYTFGSGTRLTVV.

Details on this clone: One end of the junction fails to match germline, which may point to a read error. The rearrangement uses TRBV7-9 and TRBJ1-2, with 7 bases lining up with TRBD1. Germline CDR1 and CDR2: SEHNR and FQNEAQ (reference sequence). This CDR3 spans 14 amino acids. CDR3 residues: CSSSLVGGTVDYTF. The CDR3 DNA follows: TGTTCCAGCAGCTTAGTAGGGGGGACAGTGGACTACACCTTC.

The rearrangement joins TRBV4-2 to TRBJ1-1; D gene uncertain. Germline CDR1 and CDR2: LGHNA and YNFKEQ. The CDR3 extends over 16 amino acids. Trimming pared 2 bases from V and 0 bases from J, leaving 13 bases between. The CDR3 loop reads CASSQPDGGVNTEAFF. The CDR3 DNA reads as TGTGCCAGCAGCCAACCGGACGGAGGTGTGAACACTGAAGCTTTCTTT.

There are a few counts of this clone. V is TRBV6-5 and J is TRBJ2-2; D uncertain. V was cut by 0 bases and J by 6 bases, with 11 bases left in between. From germline, CDR1 is MNHEY and CDR2 SVGAGI. The CDR3 has 15 amino acids. In DNA, the CDR3 is TGTGCCAGCAGTTACTCAGGATCGGGTGCCGGGGAGCTGTTTTTT. Translating gives CASSYSGSGAGELFF.

V usage is TRBV19 and J usage is TRBJ1-1; D uncertain. The CDR3 consists of 14 residues. Trimming removed 3 bases at V and 5 bases at J, with 13 bases between. Looked up from germline, CDR1 is LNHDA and CDR2 is SQIVND (reference sequence). CDR3 DNA: TGTGCCAGTAGTATCTCGGAGCTAAAGACTGAAGCTTTCTTT. Protein: CASSISELKTEAFF.

V usage is TRBV6-5 and J usage is TRBJ1-4, with a tentative D call TRBD1 (6 bases). Germline CDR1 and CDR2: MNHEY and SVGAGI. This CDR3 comprises 16 residues. Trimming took off 1 base at V and 0 bases at J, with 9 bases between the two ends. The CDR3 spells CASSYYRQATNEKLFF. CDR3 in DNA: TGTGCCAGCAGTTACTACCGACAGGCAACTAATGAAAAACTGTTTTTT.

This sequence joins TRBV19 and TRBJ1-5; D call uncertain. The V end lost 1 base, the J end lost 0 bases, and 7 bases lay between the germline ends. Germline CDR1 reads LNHDA; CDR2 reads SQIVND (reference sequence). CDR3 length: 15 amino acids. CDR3 protein: CASSIVADSNQPQHF. CDR3 coding DNA: TGTGCCAGTAGTATAGTCGCAGATAGCAATCAGCCCCAGCATTTT.

This chain joins TRBV29-1 and TRBJ2-7; D perhaps matches TRBD1 (6 bases). V shed 3 bases and J shed 0 bases, with 9 bases lying between them. CDR3 length: 13 residues. CDR1 SQVTM and CDR2 ANQGSEA come from the germline V gene. The CDR3 loop is CSVEGDTSYEQYF. CDR3 nucleotide sequence: TGCAGCGTTGAGGGGGACACCTCCTACGAGCAGTACTTC.

The chain uses TRBV10-3 and TRBJ2-3; weak D call: TRBD2 (5 bases). V lost 11 bases, J lost 0 bases, and 18 bases lay in between. The CDR3 is made up of 15 amino acids. Per germline, CDR1 ENHRY and CDR2 SYGVKD. The CDR3 DNA reads as TGTGCCGCGTCTGGCTCTACGGGAAGCACAGATACGCAGTATTTT. Translation: CAASGSTGSTDTQYF.

The chain links TRBV6-5 to TRBJ2-3; the D gene is possibly TRBD2 (6 bases). This CDR3 is built from 15 residues. The V end was cut by 2 bases, the J end by 6 bases, with 15 bases between. Germline CDR1 and CDR2: MNHEY and SVGAGI. The CDR3 sequence: CASSYRGPGLDTQYF. As DNA, the CDR3 is TGTGCCAGCAGTTACCGGGGTCCGGGACTGGATACGCAGTATTTT.

V and J are TRBV7-2 and TRBJ2-7; 12 bases are shared with TRBD2. This CDR3 has 15 residues. The V segment lost 6 bases and the J segment 4 bases; nucleotides outside the gene matches: 7. Germline V gives CDR1 SGHTA, CDR2 FQGNSA. The CDR3 coding sequence is TGTGCCAGCAGAAGTCGAGGACTAGCGGGGTACGAGCAGTACTTC. As protein: CASRSRGLAGYEQYF.

V gene TRBV7-2 combines with J gene TRBJ2-7; 10 bases are shared with TRBD1. Looked up from germline, CDR1 is SGHTA and CDR2 is FQGNSA. J gave up 2 bases and V 0 bases, and 1 base lay outside the gene matches. The CDR3 length is 15 residues. The CDR3 here is CASSLAGTGAYEQYF. The DNA of the CDR3 is TGTGCCAGCAGCTTAGCTGGGACAGGGGCCTACGAGCAGTACTTC. Full variable domain (missing parts from reference TRBV7-2 and TRBJ2-7): GAGVSQSPSNKVTEKGKDVELRCDPISGHTALYWYRQSLGQGLEFLIYFQGNSAPDKSGLPSDRFSAERTGGSVSTLTIQRTQQEDSAVYLCASSLAGTGAYEQYFGPGTRLTVT.

On this clone itself: The junction departs from germline at one end; a sequencing error may be responsible. Other nucleotide sequences from this sample produce the same CDR3. V is TRBV9 and J is TRBJ2-6; 11 positions match TRBD1. The CDR3 is made up of 18 amino acids. Germline CDR1 is SGDLS and CDR2 is YYNGEE. DNA of the CDR3: TGTGCCAGTAGCGGAGGACAGGGGGCAGGCTCTGGGGCCAACGTCCTGACTTTC. Its translation: CASSGGQGAGSGANVLTF. Using reference TRBV9 and TRBJ2-6 for the parts outside the CDR3, the full variable domain is DSGVTQTPKHLITATGQRVTLRCSPRSGDLSVYWYQQSLDQGLQFLIQYYNGEERAKGNILERFSAQQFPDLHSELNLSSLELGDSALYFCASSGGQGAGSGANVLTFGAGSRLTVL.

This sequence joins TRBV30 and TRBJ2-5; D perhaps matches TRBD1 (5 bases). Between the trimmed V and J ends, which lost 2 bases and 1 base, there was a span of 11 bases. CDR3 size: 14 residues. In germline, CDR1 is GTSNPN, CDR2 SVGIG (reference sequence). The CDR3 bases are TGTGCCTGGAGTCGTAACAGGATCCAAGAGACCCAGTACTTC. As protein: CAWSRNRIQETQYF.

The chain combines TRBV15 with TRBJ1-1, with D perhaps TRBD1 (5 bases). There are 14 residues in the CDR3. With 0 bases removed from V and 5 bases from J, the gap between germline ends came to 10 bases. The germline CDR1 and CDR2 sequences are LNHNV and YYDKDF (reference sequence). The CDR3 spells CATSRENRRTEAFF. In DNA form, the CDR3 reads TGTGCCACCAGCAGAGAAAACAGGAGAACTGAAGCTTTCTTT. Full variable domain (missing parts from reference TRBV15 and TRBJ1-1): DAMVIQNPRYQVTQFGKPVTLSCSQTLNHNVMYWYQQKSSQAPKLLFHYYDKDFNNEADTPDNFQSRRPNTSFCFLDIRSPGLGDTAMYLCATSRENRRTEAFFGQGTRLTVV.

This clone was counted between two and nine times. This chain joins TRBV2 and TRBJ1-2, with 9 bases that match TRBD1. The CDR3 has 13 residues. After removal of 6 bases from V and 7 bases from J, the junction contained 6 bases not matched to a gene. CDR1 and CDR2 (germline): SNHLY, FYNNEI. The CDR3 DNA follows: TGTGCCAGCAGGGGACAGGGATCGAGTGGCTACACCTTC. Residues: CASRGQGSSGYTF.

The chain has TRBV19 and TRBJ1-2; D perhaps matches TRBD1 (5 bases). V dropped 3 bases and J dropped 4 bases, with 12 bases sitting between them. Germline V gives CDR1 LNHDA, CDR2 SQIVND (reference sequence). The CDR3 runs 14 residues. The CDR3 nucleotides are TGTGCCAGTAGTATTCAGGGAACCACCTATGGCTACACCTTC. Residues: CASSIQGTTYGYTF.

The chain is built from TRBV6-5 and TRBJ1-2; TRBD1 matches 7 bases. Per germline, CDR1 MNHEY and CDR2 SVGAGI. V shed 5 bases, J shed 7 bases, and the junction held 13 bases outside the gene matches. CDR3 length: 15 amino acids. This chain's CDR3 is CASSHRAQGLSGYTF. The CDR3 DNA follows: TGTGCCAGCAGTCACCGAGCACAGGGGTTAAGTGGCTACACCTTC.

This clone was found a few times. CDR3: CASISGTASTDTQYF. The DNA of the CDR3 is TGTGCCAGCATCTCCGGGACAGCCTCCACAGATACGCAGTATTTT. The rearrangement uses TRBV7-8 and TRBJ2-3; 7 bases map to TRBD1. J was trimmed by 2 bases and V by 7 bases; bases with no gene match: 9. The CDR3 length is 15 residues. Germline V gives CDR1 SGHVS, CDR2 FQNEAQ.

The chain recombines TRBV7-8 with TRBJ1-2; 9 bases align to TRBD1. V gave up 0 bases and J gave up 4 bases; unmatched junction bases: 3. Per germline, CDR1 SGHVS and CDR2 FQNEAQ. The CDR3 sequence is 15 residues long. The CDR3 region has the DNA TGTGCCAGCAGCTTAGCCGGACAGGGGTCCTATGGCTACACCTTC. It yields the protein CASSLAGQGSYGYTF.

The rearrangement links TRBV2 to TRBJ2-7, with TRBD1 as a possible D gene (6 bases). V was clipped by 1 base and J by 7 bases, with 17 bases between them. Germline lookup yields CDR1 SNHLY and CDR2 FYNNEI. The CDR3 is 15 amino acids. Here the CDR3 DNA reads TGTGCCAGCAGTGAAGTGGACAGTTTTTTCTGGGAGCAGTACTTC. This translates into CASSEVDSFFWEQYF. Looking up the rest from reference TRBV2 and TRBJ2-7 gives the full variable domain: EPEVTQTPSHQVTQMGQEVILRCVPISNHLYFYWYRQILGQKVEFLVSFYNNEISEKSEIFDDQFSVERPDGSNFTLKIRSTKLEDSAMYFCASSEVDSFFWEQYFGPGTRLTVT.